The clone carrying this T cell receptor beta chain was seen repeatedly, ten times or more. Its target is not known. Its ends do not fully match the called genes, so a read error is possible. There are 13 residues in the CDR3. Germline V gene lookup returns CDR1 SGHTA and CDR2 FQGNSA. TCRdb called the reads again in MiXCR, with one record for every CDR3 protein. The sample records roughly 920,000 distinct CDR3 sequences, around 30% being singletons. The sample originates from a study of T cell repertoires in cytomegalovirus infection. Study context: CMV epitopes, recently identified HLA-C-restricted and well-studied HLA-B-restricted, were used. Study-level results: Summed frequency of shared TCR beta families picked out CMV carriers who also had the relevant HLA.

This TCR was sampled from a human donor in good health (CMV status not recorded). Some clones in this sample may be carry-over from other donors' samples. This sample comprised cultured CD8+ T cells from PBMCs, obtained from culture after CMV antigen stimulation. This sequence joins TRBV7-2 and TRBJ2-3; D might be TRBD1 or TRBD2, each matching 5 bases. The CDR3 region is CASSFRGADNVDF. The CDR3 DNA follows: TGTGCCAGCAGCTTTCGGGGCGCAGATAACGTGGATTTT.